Sequencing of this TCR beta chain was carried out in a study of cytomegalovirus exposure and HLA in healthy donors. Overall study results and limits: Researchers reported in a later analysis that a missense DCLRE1C variant was tied to TCR beta V- and J-gene trimming. CMV antigen specificity of a few CMV-associated chains was confirmed in vitro.

The PCR contained 60 Vbeta and 13 Jbeta primers. This table comes from immunoSEQ multiplex PCR, and its TCRdb copy is limited to in-frame clones, with some not included. The sample has around 170,000 clones; around 77% are singletons. Comment on this clone: The antigen is undetermined.

J was trimmed by 1 base and V by 0 bases; bases with no gene match: 11. Per the germline V gene, CDR1 is LNHNV and CDR2 is YYDKDF (reference sequence). This CDR3 has 18 residues. The source is a man aged 55 to 70 in good health and CMV-seronegative. This chain connects TRBV15 to TRBJ1-1; 7 bases agree with TRBD1. The sample was PBMCs. CDR3 residues: CATSRDQIGNRGNTEAFF. CDR3 coding DNA: TGTGCCACCAGCAGAGATCAAATCGGCAACAGGGGGAACACTGAAGCTTTCTTT.